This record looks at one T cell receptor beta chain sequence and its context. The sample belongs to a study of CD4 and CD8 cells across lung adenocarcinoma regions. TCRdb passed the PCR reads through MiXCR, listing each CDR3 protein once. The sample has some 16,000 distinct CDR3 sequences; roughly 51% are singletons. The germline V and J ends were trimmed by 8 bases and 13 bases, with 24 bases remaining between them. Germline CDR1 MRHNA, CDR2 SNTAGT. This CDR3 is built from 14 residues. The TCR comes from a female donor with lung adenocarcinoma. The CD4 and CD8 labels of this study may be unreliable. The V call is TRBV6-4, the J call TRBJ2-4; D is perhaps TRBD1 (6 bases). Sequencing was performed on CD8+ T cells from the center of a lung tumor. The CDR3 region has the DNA TGTGCCAGCTGGGGGCTGTGTGCCAAAAATACGCAGTACTTC. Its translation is CASWGLCAKNTQYF.